The 17 T cell receptor beta chains below all came from one sample that was sequenced in a study of cytomegalovirus exposure and HLA in healthy donors. PCR was performed using 60 Vbeta and 13 Jbeta primers. The method was immunoSEQ multiplex PCR; TCRdb's version includes in-frame clones alone and lacks a portion of them. The data show some 120,000 clones, over 60% seen once. The sample taken for sequencing was PBMCs. These receptors were obtained from a human donor in good health.

This clone has only a few counts. CDR3 in amino acids: CASSRSGTGRYEQYF. The CDR3 nucleotides are TGTGCCAGCAGTCGCTCCGGGACAGGGCGTTACGAGCAGTACTTC. The chain employs TRBV6-5 and TRBJ2-7, with 9 bases matching TRBD1. Germline V lookup: CDR1 MNHEY, CDR2 SVGAGI. The CDR3 length is 15 residues. The V gene end was trimmed by 5 bases and the J gene end by 4 bases; junction bases not matched to a gene: 9.

This clone has a single count. The V and J genes are TRBV6-1 and TRBJ2-2; 7 nucleotides agree with TRBD2. This CDR3 region has 15 residues. From germline, CDR1 is MNHNS and CDR2 SASEGT. With V trimmed by 10 bases and J by 6 bases, 14 bases remained unmatched. This CDR3 is CATESKGRASGELFF. The CDR3 bases are TGTGCCACCGAATCGAAAGGGAGGGCCTCCGGGGAGCTGTTTTTT.

The gene calls are TRBV6-1 and TRBJ2-7; D is perhaps TRBD1 (6 bases). Per germline, CDR1 MNHNS and CDR2 SASEGT. This CDR3 is built from 16 residues. Trimming shortened V by 3 bases and J by 0 bases, and 15 bases separated the two germline ends. The DNA for the CDR3 is TGTGCCAGCAGTGATTGGGACACCACCTTCTCCTACGAGCAGTACTTC. The encoded protein is CASSDWDTTFSYEQYF.

This rearrangement joins TRBV4-2 to TRBJ2-3; 11 nucleotides agree with TRBD2. The length of the CDR3 is 16 residues. The germline V gene has CDR1 LGHNA and CDR2 YNFKEQ. The V and J ends lost 3 bases and 6 bases, in that order; junction bases with no gene match: 8. CDR3: CASSQISGRAQDTQYF. In DNA, the CDR3 is TGTGCCAGCAGCCAGATTAGCGGGAGGGCCCAGGATACGCAGTATTTT.

About this clone: An end of the junction does not agree with germline; a read error may underlie this. The J gene is TRBJ1-1, the V gene TRBV6-5; 8 bases agree with TRBD1. Germline values: CDR1 MNHEY, CDR2 SVGAGI. The CDR3 loop spans 16 amino acids. CDR3 residues: CASNYSGGGVKTEAFF. The CDR3 coding sequence is TGTGCCAGCAATTACTCAGGGGGCGGCGTAAAAACTGAAGCTTTCTTT.

The rearrangement links TRBV9 to TRBJ2-7; 7 bases match TRBD1. Germline CDR1 reads SGDLS; CDR2 reads YYNGEE. There are 13 residues in the CDR3. J was trimmed by 6 bases and V by 4 bases; bases with no gene match: 7. In DNA, the CDR3 is TGTGCCAGCAGCCGGGACAGTCCTGGCGAGCAGTACTTC. Protein: CASSRDSPGEQYF.

With respect to this clone: A junction end diverges from the germline sequence, so it may reflect a read error. The chain links TRBV7-9 to TRBJ2-2, with D possibly TRBD1 on 6 matching bases. This CDR3 has 16 amino acids. From germline, CDR1 is SEHNR and CDR2 FQNEAQ (reference sequence). The CDR3 sequence: CSSSHGTPANTGELFF. The CDR3, as DNA: TGTTCCAGCAGCCACGGGACACCCGCGAACACCGGGGAGCTGTTTTTT.

The chain carries TRBV6-4 and TRBJ2-3; D is uncertain. Germline V gene sequence: CDR1 MRHNA, CDR2 SNTAGT. The CDR3 is 14 residues long. Trimming took 0 bases from V and 2 from J, leaving 6 bases between them. The CDR3 DNA sequence: TGTGCCAGCAGTGACTCGTTTCTCACAGATACGCAGTATTTT. The encoded protein is CASSDSFLTDTQYF.

The chain combines TRBV9 with TRBJ2-5, with 7 bases fitting TRBD1. The CDR3 covers 17 residues. The trim removed 0 bases at V and 1 base at J, leaving 9 bases unmatched. Per the germline V gene, CDR1 is SGDLS and CDR2 is YYNGEE. CDR3 sequence (DNA): TGTGCCAGCAGCGTAGCTGGGGCAGGGGGAACCCAAGAGACCCAGTACTTC. Translated, it gives CASSVAGAGGTQETQYF.

This chain uses TRBV5-1 with TRBJ2-1; 9 bases align to TRBD1. V shed 4 bases and J 3 bases; nucleotides not matched to a gene: 5. Looked up from germline, CDR1 is SGHRS and CDR2 is YFSETQ. The length of the CDR3 is 15 residues. In nucleotides, the CDR3 is TGCGCCAGCAGCCCCGGACAGGGGAACTACAATGAGCAGTTCTTC. Translation gives CASSPGQGNYNEQFF.

The rearrangement joins TRBV2 to TRBJ1-6; 10 bases align to TRBD1. The ends lost 4 bases at V and 6 bases at J; junction bases unmatched: 3. Germline V lookup: CDR1 SNHLY, CDR2 FYNNEI. The CDR3 consists of 15 residues. The CDR3, as DNA: TGTGCCAGCAGTGGCTGGACAGGGGGTAATTCACCCCTCCACTTT. Amino acids: CASSGWTGGNSPLHF.

The V and J genes are TRBV5-1 and TRBJ1-1; possible D gene TRBD1, 5 bases. This CDR3 comprises 13 residues. Trimming removed 0 bases at V and 4 bases at J, with 7 bases between. Per germline, CDR1 SGHRS and CDR2 YFSETQ. CDR3 region: CASSLDRFTEAFF. The CDR3 DNA reads as TGCGCCAGCAGCTTGGACAGGTTCACTGAAGCTTTCTTT.

This clone was counted between two and nine times. V usage is TRBV5-1 and J usage is TRBJ1-2, with 9 bases fitting TRBD1. There are 15 residues in the CDR3. Germline loops: CDR1 SGHRS, CDR2 YFSETQ. V trimming: 1 base; J trimming: 7 bases; junction bases outside the gene matches: 8. CDR3 sequence: CASSLTNRGPVGYTF. In DNA, the CDR3 is TGCGCCAGCAGCTTGACGAACAGGGGGCCGGTTGGCTACACCTTC.

The CDR3: CASNPLGDFLEQYF. The CDR3, as DNA: TGCGCCAGCAACCCCTTAGGGGACTTCTTGGAGCAGTACTTC. The chain carries TRBV5-1 and TRBJ2-7; TRBD2 might be the D (6 bases). V lost 6 bases and J 7 bases, leaving 20 bases between the germline ends. Germline assignment: CDR1 SGHRS and CDR2 YFSETQ. The CDR3 covers 14 residues. The full variable domain, its missing parts supplied by reference TRBV5-1 and TRBJ2-7, is KAGVTQTPRYLIKTRGQQVTLSCSPISGHRSVSWYQQTPGQGLQFLFEYFSETQRNKGNFPGRFSGRQFSNSRSEMNVSTLELGDSALYLCASNPLGDFLEQYFGPGTRLTVT.

This clone was observed once. The chain links TRBV5-6 to TRBJ2-3; 14 bases match TRBD2. V shed 0 bases, J shed 4 bases, and the junction held 1 base outside the gene matches. The CDR3 covers 16 residues. Germline V CDR1 and CDR2: SGHDT, YYEEEE. In DNA form, the CDR3 reads TGTGCCAGCAGCTTGGGGGGACTAGCGGGAGCAGATACGCAGTATTTT. It specifies CASSLGGLAGADTQYF.

The J gene is TRBJ1-1, the V gene TRBV2; TRBD1 matches 8 bases. The V gene's germline CDR1 is SNHLY and CDR2 FYNNEI. V dropped 4 bases and J dropped 1; count of bases not matched to a gene: 2. The CDR3 has 14 amino acids. DNA for the CDR3: TGTGCCAGCAGTGCTGACAGGGGGAACACTGAAGCTTTCTTT. This codes for CASSADRGNTEAFF.

The V call is TRBV6-1, the J call TRBJ2-5, with 8 bases lining up with TRBD2. Germline V gives CDR1 MNHNS, CDR2 SASEGT. This CDR3 is 13 amino acids long. After removal of 3 bases from V and 5 bases from J, the junction contained 2 bases not matched to a gene. The CDR3 loop is CASSEREDETQYF. The CDR3 bases are TGTGCCAGCAGTGAGCGGGAGGACGAGACCCAGTACTTC.